This T cell receptor (beta chain) was retrieved from a study of blood T cell repertoires in COVID-19. Overall study: Samples representing acute and convalescent COVID-19 were sourced from the United States, Italy and Spain.

Germline CDR1 is SGHKS and CDR2 is YYEKEE (reference sequence). This CDR3 comprises 14 residues. With V trimmed by 3 bases and J by 6 bases, 5 bases remained unmatched. Authors' data handling: Reference gene primer amplification gave estimated nucleated cell counts. Profiled with immunoSEQ multiplex PCR; TCRdb holds only in-frame clones, not every one. Clonal size and the V and J genes are those of that table, whereas D and trimming came from the DNA. The sample includes around 260,000 clones, about 86% seen only once; the top ten take approximately 4%. All enrollees were roughly 18 to 95 years old and from 20 to 25 US areas. Participants' own reports of clinical history determined their cohort assignment.

The receptor's source is a man under 40 with acute COVID-19. This chain connects TRBV5-5 to TRBJ1-2; 10 nucleotides line up with TRBD1. Input material: PBMCs or T cells enriched from blood (not recorded which). The CDR3 DNA reads as TGTGCCAGCAGCTGGAGGGACAGGGGAGATGGCTACACCTTC. This gives the protein CASSWRDRGDGYTF.